This T cell receptor beta chain comes out of a study of blood T cell repertoires in COVID-19. Study as a whole: Researchers got acute and convalescent COVID-19 samples from the United States, Italy and Spain. The analysed material was cDNA or gDNA that came from T cells, B-cell-depleted T cells, or PBMCs.

Profiled with immunoSEQ multiplex PCR; TCRdb holds only in-frame clones, not every one. The table lists 150,000 to 200,000 clones, more than 85% of them singletons, with 1% to 1.5% in the top ten. Germline V gene lookup returns CDR1 GTSNPN and CDR2 SVGIG (reference sequence). Trimming removed 2 bases at V and 0 bases at J, with 10 bases between. CDR3 length equals 14 residues. In terms of age and location, participants ranged from roughly 18 to 95 years and lived in about 25 US areas. Cohorts were determined from participant-reported clinical history. Material for sequencing was PBMCs or T cells enriched from blood (not recorded which). The sequence was collected from a human donor with acute COVID-19. The donor label of this sample is uncertain. The V and J genes are TRBV30 and TRBJ1-2; no reliable D call. The CDR3 loop reads CAWSSWRTNYGYTF. Written as DNA, the CDR3 is TGTGCCTGGAGTTCATGGAGGACTAACTATGGCTACACCTTC.